The clone carrying this T cell receptor beta chain was observed a handful of times. Its antigen is not identified. The sample's time point: after preoperative PTX-NDP chemotherapy. The sample is drawn from a study of esophageal squamous cell carcinoma under preoperative chemotherapy. The overall study: Both tumor-infiltrating lymphocytes and peripheral blood T cells had their TCR repertoires profiled. Study outcomes and limitations: Peripheral T cells migrating into the tumor appeared to partly supply post-treatment tumor-infiltrating lymphocytes. After chemotherapy, TCR diversity rose significantly in peripheral T cells but not in tumor-infiltrating lymphocytes. Abundant clones tended to shrink rather than expand after paclitaxel-nedaplatin.

V dropped 2 bases and J dropped 3 bases, with 4 bases sitting between them. Germline lookup yields CDR1 KGHSH and CDR2 LQKENI. The CDR3 contains 12 residues. One entry per CDR3 protein results from TCRdb running MiXCR on the PCR reads. The sample lists 15,000 to 20,000 distinct CDR3 sequences, just over 45% seen once, with roughly 32% in the top ten. This receptor was obtained from a human donor with esophageal squamous cell carcinoma. The donor label of this sample is uncertain. V is TRBV18 and J is TRBJ2-5, with no clear D. This sample was gathered from a patient given preoperative chemotherapy. For the CDR3, the DNA is TGTGCCAGCTCACCAGGGAAAGAGACCCAGTACTTC. Translated: CASSPGKETQYF. Combining the CDR3 with reference TRBV18 and TRBJ2-5 gives the whole variable domain NAGVMQNPRHLVRRRGQEARLRCSPMKGHSHVYWYRQLPEEGLKFMVYLQKENIIDESGMPKERFSAEFPKEGPSILRIQQVVRGDSAAYFCASSPGKETQYFGPGTRLLVL.